This TCR beta chain appears in the sequencing data of a study of Ad26.COV2.S vaccination and SARS-CoV-2 variants. The table came from immunoSEQ multiplex PCR; TCRdb's copy has only in-frame clones and leaves some out. Of approximately 420,000 clones listed, about nine tenths are singletons. Whole-study findings and limits: Participants given vaccine showed non-spike TCR breadth similar to that of placebo recipients. Compared with placebo recipients, vaccine recipients had higher spike-specific TCR breadth.

The treatment was: approximately 18 received Ad26.COV2.S at low or high dose, single or two shots; roughly five received placebo; per-sample allocation not given. Specimen acquisition occurred on day 63 following the initial vaccine or placebo injection. In Boston, the donor was an adult between 18-55 years of age. In regard to this clone: The target antigen is unknown. Other DNA sequences in the sample encode the same CDR3.

The V end lost 4 bases, the J end lost 0 bases, and 10 bases lay between the germline ends. This CDR3 is built from 15 residues. Germline lookup yields CDR1 SGHRS and CDR2 YFSETQ. The rearrangement uses TRBV5-1 and TRBJ1-4; D unclear. This receptor was obtained from a person between 18 and 59 years old who received the Ad26.COV2.S COVID-19 vaccine or a placebo. This specimen was peripheral blood, taken in a trial of Ad26.COV2.S vaccine versus placebo. The CDR3 is CASSPTGATNEKLFF. In DNA, the CDR3 is TGCGCCAGCAGCCCGACCGGGGCAACTAATGAAAAACTGTTTTTT.